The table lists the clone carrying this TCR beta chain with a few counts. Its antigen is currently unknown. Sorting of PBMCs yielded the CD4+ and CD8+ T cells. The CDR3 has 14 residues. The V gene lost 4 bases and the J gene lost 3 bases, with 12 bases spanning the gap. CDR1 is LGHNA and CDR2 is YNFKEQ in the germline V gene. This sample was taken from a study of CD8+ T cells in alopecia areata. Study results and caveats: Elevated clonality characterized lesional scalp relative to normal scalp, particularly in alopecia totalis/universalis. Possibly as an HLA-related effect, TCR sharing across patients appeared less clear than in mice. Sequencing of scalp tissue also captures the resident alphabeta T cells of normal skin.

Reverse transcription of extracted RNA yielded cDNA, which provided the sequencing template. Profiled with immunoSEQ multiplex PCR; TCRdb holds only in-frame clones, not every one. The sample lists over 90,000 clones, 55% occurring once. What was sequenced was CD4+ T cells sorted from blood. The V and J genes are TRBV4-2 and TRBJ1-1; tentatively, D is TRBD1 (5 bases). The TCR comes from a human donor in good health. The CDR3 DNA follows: TGTGCCAGCAGCCTCACGGGACTGGACACTGAAGCTTTCTTT. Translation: CASSLTGLDTEAFF.